This TCR beta chain was identified during a study of patients and donors after allogeneic stem cell transplantation. The V end was cut by 4 bases, the J end by 0 bases, with 16 bases between. The germline gives CDR1 SGHRS, CDR2 YFSETQ. The CDR3 has 17 amino acids. This clonotype appeared a few times. TCRdb reprocessed the RT-PCR reads via MiXCR and lists one record per CDR3 protein. The table records about 200,000 distinct CDR3 sequences, around 41% of them present only once. Sequencing used blood, either unsorted or a sorted T cell fraction (not recorded which). This receptor was identified in a human donor who was either an allogeneic HSCT recipient or a stem cell or donor lymphocyte infusion donor (not recorded which). It is not recorded whose cells these are; they may come from a transplant donor. The chain links TRBV5-1 to TRBJ2-2; D is possibly TRBD2 (5 bases). The CDR3 protein is CASSLRTPASNTGELFF. In DNA form, the CDR3 reads TGCGCCAGCAGCCTACGGACTCCGGCCTCGAACACCGGGGAGCTGTTTTTT.